This TCR beta chain was sequenced during a study of T cell changes during pregnancy in multiple sclerosis. TCRdb keeps only in-frame clones here, not all; method: immunoSEQ multiplex PCR. Altogether 45,000 to 60,000 clones are present, 85% to 95% being singletons, with the ten largest covering roughly 0.71%. The CDR3 runs to 17 residues. Germline CDR1 is SNHLY and CDR2 is FYNNEI. The J segment lost 3 bases and the V segment lost 4 bases, leaving 8 bases of the junction unmatched. V gene TRBV2 combines with J gene TRBJ1-5, with 11 bases matching TRBD1. The starting material was CD4+ T cells from peripheral blood mononuclear cells, obtained in the third trimester of pregnancy. This TCR came from a female donor with multiple sclerosis, enrolled in a pregnancy study. CDR3 amino acids: CASSGRDRGYINQPQHF. CDR3 in DNA: TGTGCCAGCAGTGGCCGGGACAGGGGGTATATCAATCAGCCCCAGCATTTT.